The 6 T cell receptor beta chains presented below share a single source sample, sequenced in a study of tissue T cells after allogeneic stem cell transplantation. The method was immunoSEQ multiplex PCR; TCRdb's version includes in-frame clones alone and lacks a portion of them. The sample shows tens of thousands of clones, 73% of them seen only once. The material sequenced was sorted cells pooled from one or two spleens. The receptors come from a pool of C57BL/6 mice in good health.

Comments on this clone: Genes and germline are mouse. The missing CDR3 end, 1 residue past where the read stops, is filled in from the germline J gene. The chain joins TRBV31 to TRBJ2-2; TRBD2 matches at 9 bases. Per germline, CDR1 GKSSPN and CDR2 SITVG. V shed 1 base, J shed 2 bases, and the junction held 2 bases outside the gene matches. This CDR3 has 15 amino acids. CDR3 bases read: TGTGCCTGGAGTCAAGACTGGGGGAACACCGGGCAGCTCTAC. Encoded protein: CAWSQDWGNTGQLY. The whole CDR3 protein reads CAWSQDWGNTGQLYF.

In the case of this clone: Germline and genes: mouse. The read gets to within 1 residue of the CDR3 end, and the germline J gene fills in the rest. This sample also contains other DNA sequences that code for the same CDR3. The rearrangement joins TRBV12-1 to TRBJ1-2; TRBD1 might be the D (5 bases). Germline V CDR1 and CDR2: SGHSN, HYEKVE. The V and J ends lost 4 bases and 0 bases respectively, with 11 bases between them. This CDR3 spans 14 amino acids. CDR3 DNA, as far as it was read: TGTGCCAGCTCCCTAGCGGGGGCAAACTCCGACTACACC. It specifies CASSLAGANSDYT. The full CDR3 sequence reads CASSLAGANSDYTF.

For this clone: Mouse germline and gene names are used. The read ends 1 residue early relative to the CDR3; the germline J gene fills the gap. The V gene is TRBV3, the J gene TRBJ1-2; 8 positions match TRBD1. Germline trimming cut 3 bases from V and 0 bases from J; bases unmatched to any gene: 3. The CDR3 loop spans 15 amino acids. Germline loops: CDR1 SNHLY, CDR2 FYNGKV (reference sequence). CDR3: CASSLGQVSNSDYTF. The sequenced part of the CDR3 DNA is TGTGCCAGCAGCTTGGGACAGGTATCAAACTCCGACTACACC.

This clone came up a few times. Gene names are the mouse ones. The CDR3 end falls 1 residue outside the read, so it is completed with the germline J gene. V gene TRBV15 combines with J gene TRBJ2-7; 12 nucleotides agree with TRBD2. This CDR3 has 16 amino acids. V was pared by 4 bases and J by 3 bases, with 7 bases of the junction left unmatched. Germline V gene data show CDR1 as SGHND and CDR2 as FRSKSL. CDR3 in amino acids: CASSSSGTGGLYEQYF. The DNA read from the CDR3 is TGTGCCAGCAGTTCCTCCGGGACTGGGGGGCTCTATGAACAGTAC. The full variable domain, in which reference TRBV15 and TRBJ2-7 provide the parts outside the CDR3, is DAGVTQTPRHEVAEKGQTIILKCEPVSGHNDLFWYRQTKIQGLELLSYFRSKSLMEDGGAFKDRFKAEMLNSSFSTLKIQPTEPKDSAVYLCASSSSGTGGLYEQYFGPGTRLTVL.

With respect to this clone: Mouse gene names and germline throughout. The CDR3 goes on 1 residue after the read ends, and that part is filled in from the germline J gene. This same CDR3 is encoded by further DNA sequences in the sample. This chain joins TRBV19 and TRBJ1-1; D unresolved. The V gene lost 1 base and the J gene lost 2 bases, with 6 bases spanning the gap. From germline, CDR1 is FNHDT and CDR2 SITEND (reference sequence). The CDR3 loop spans 13 amino acids. CDR3 DNA (partial): TGTGCCAGCAGTATAAGGGCCAACACAGAAGTCTTC. Translation: CASSIRANTEVF. The full-length CDR3 reads as CASSIRANTEVFF.

For this clone: Any gene name here is a mouse gene name. The read terminates 1 residue ahead of where the CDR3 ends, so the germline J gene completes it. This rearrangement joins TRBV5 to TRBJ1-5; no firm D call. Deletions cut 0 bases from V and 0 bases from J, with 9 bases between. CDR3 size: 16 residues. In germline, CDR1 is LGHNA, CDR2 YNLKQL (reference sequence). The DNA read from the CDR3 is TGTGCCAGCAGCCAAGAAGGGCCCTATAACAACCAGGCTCCGCTT. It is translated as CASSQEGPYNNQAPL. Given in full, the CDR3 is CASSQEGPYNNQAPLF.